These 31 T cell receptor beta chains originate from one sample sequenced in a study of blood T cell repertoires in COVID-19. Profiled with immunoSEQ multiplex PCR; TCRdb holds only in-frame clones, not every one. The sample lists about 200,000 clones, under 95% occurring once. The specimen sequenced was peripheral blood. These receptors were collected from a young man with acute or convalescent COVID-19.

The rearrangement uses TRBV9 and TRBJ2-1; D is perhaps TRBD1 (5 bases). V was pared by 2 bases and J by 0 bases, with 6 bases between. The germline V gene has CDR1 SGDLS and CDR2 YYNGEE. The CDR3 contains 14 residues. The CDR3 protein is CASSVTGSYNEQFF. CDR3 in DNA: TGTGCCAGCAGCGTTACAGGCTCCTACAATGAGCAGTTCTTC.

This chain links TRBV9 with TRBJ2-7; D might be TRBD1 (6 bases). V shed 2 bases and J shed 4 bases, with 13 bases lying between them. This CDR3 is built from 14 residues. CDR1 and CDR2 (germline): SGDLS, YYNGEE. This CDR3 reads CASSVVPDSYEQYF. In nucleotides, the CDR3 is TGTGCCAGCAGCGTCGTACCGGACAGTTACGAGCAGTACTTC. Drawing the rest from reference TRBV9 and TRBJ2-7, the complete variable domain is DSGVTQTPKHLITATGQRVTLRCSPRSGDLSVYWYQQSLDQGLQFLIQYYNGEERAKGNILERFSAQQFPDLHSELNLSSLELGDSALYFCASSVVPDSYEQYFGPGTRLTVT.

The CDR3 loop is CASSLWAGGGMHTQYF. In DNA, the CDR3 is TGTGCCAGCAGTTTATGGGCAGGGGGCGGAATGCATACGCAGTATTTT. The rearrangement links TRBV28 to TRBJ2-3; 8 positions agree with TRBD1. CDR3 length equals 16 residues. CDR1 MDHEN and CDR2 SYDVKM come from the germline V gene. V shed 0 bases, J shed 7 bases, and the junction held 9 bases outside the gene matches.

The chain combines TRBV6-2 or TRBV6-3 with TRBJ2-1, with D perhaps TRBD2 (6 bases). The CDR3 runs 14 residues. In germline, CDR1 is MNHEY, CDR2 SVGEGT. With 5 bases removed from V and 7 bases from J, the gap between germline ends came to 15 bases. The CDR3 protein is CASSPAGGRNEQFF. The CDR3 bases are TGTGCCAGCAGTCCCGCCGGGGGTAGGAATGAGCAGTTCTTC.

The genes are TRBV18 and TRBJ2-6; maybe TRBD2 (5 bases). CDR3 length: 15 residues. In germline, CDR1 is KGHSH, CDR2 LQKENI. Trimming removed 3 bases from V and 4 bases from J, with 10 bases in between. In DNA, the CDR3 is TGTGCCAGCTCACCGAGGGCGGCCGGGGCCAACGTCCTGACTTTC. This sequence encodes CASSPRAAGANVLTF.

This chain connects TRBV15 to TRBJ1-2; no reliable D call. The CDR3 runs to 17 residues. Germline CDR1 is LNHNV and CDR2 is YYDKDF (reference sequence). Trimming left V 0 bases short and J 2 bases short, with 16 bases between. CDR3 in DNA: TGTGCCACCAGCAGAGAAAGCAGGATGGAGGCGAACTATGGCTACACCTTC. Protein sequence: CATSRESRMEANYGYTF.

The rearrangement uses TRBV5-6 and TRBJ2-7, with a possible D match to TRBD1 (6 bases). The CDR3 has 13 residues. V was clipped by 4 bases and J by 6 bases, with 14 bases between them. Looked up from germline, CDR1 is SGHDT and CDR2 is YYEEEE. The CDR3 DNA is TGTGCCAGCAGCCAAACTCAGGGGTCCGAGCAGTACTTC. Protein sequence: CASSQTQGSEQYF.

The chain has TRBV3-1 (or the pseudogene TRBV3-2) and TRBJ1-2, with unresolved D. The CDR3 covers 13 residues. Germline V gene data show CDR1 as LGHDT and CDR2 as YNNKEL (reference sequence). V was shortened by 4 bases and J by 8 bases, with 14 bases between the two germline ends. The CDR3 DNA sequence: TGTGCCAGCAGCCTAAAGGCCTCGGGAGGCTACACCTTC. Encoded protein: CASSLKASGGYTF.

The chain combines TRBV2 with TRBJ1-2; no clear D. From germline, CDR1 is SNHLY and CDR2 FYNNEI. The CDR3 covers 15 residues. V gave up 4 bases and J gave up 0 bases, with 12 bases separating them. CDR3 loop: CASSVLLASNYGYTF. The CDR3 DNA reads TGTGCCAGCAGTGTCCTTCTCGCGTCTAACTATGGCTACACCTTC.

The chain is built from TRBV28 and TRBJ1-5; no clear D. Germline V gene data show CDR1 as MDHEN and CDR2 as SYDVKM. CDR3 length: 12 residues. V gave up 7 bases and J gave up 6 bases, with 10 bases separating them. CDR3 loop: CASTTRSQPQHF. CDR3 sequence (DNA): TGTGCCAGCACCACTCGGTCTCAGCCCCAGCATTTT.

The gene calls are TRBV7-3 and TRBJ2-6; unclear D gene. Trimming removed 5 bases at V and 0 bases at J, with 8 bases between. Germline V gives CDR1 SGHTA, CDR2 FQGTGA. The CDR3 is made up of 15 amino acids. CDR3 sequence: CASSPLVSGANVLTF. CDR3 DNA: TGTGCCAGCAGCCCGCTAGTCTCTGGGGCCAACGTCCTGACTTTC.

This sequence joins TRBV5-1 and TRBJ2-7, with 12 positions matching TRBD1. The CDR3 has 18 residues. The trim removed 7 bases at V and 2 bases at J, leaving 16 bases unmatched. Germline V CDR1 and CDR2: SGHRS, YFSETQ. The CDR3 DNA is TGCGCCAGCGCCAAATCCGGGACAGGGGGCGCGGATACCTACGAGCAGTACTTC. It yields the protein CASAKSGTGGADTYEQYF. Full variable domain (outside the CDR3, taken from reference TRBV5-1 and TRBJ2-7): KAGVTQTPRYLIKTRGQQVTLSCSPISGHRSVSWYQQTPGQGLQFLFEYFSETQRNKGNFPGRFSGRQFSNSRSEMNVSTLELGDSALYLCASAKSGTGGADTYEQYFGPGTRLTVT.

The gene calls are TRBV6-5 and TRBJ1-6, with a possible D match to TRBD1 (5 bases). CDR3 length: 12 residues. From germline, CDR1 is MNHEY and CDR2 SVGAGI. Trimming removed 8 bases from V and 9 bases from J, with 11 bases in between. Here the CDR3 reads CASSQGTSPLHF. The CDR3 nucleotides are TGTGCCAGCTCCCAGGGTACTTCACCCCTCCACTTT.

V and J are TRBV7-9 and TRBJ2-1, with D maybe TRBD1 (6 bases). The CDR3 loop spans 12 amino acids. Between the trimmed V and J ends, which lost 1 base and 12 bases, there was a span of 10 bases. Germline CDR1 reads SEHNR; CDR2 reads FQNEAQ (reference sequence). CDR3 sequence (DNA): TGTGCCAGCAGCTTAGTATCCAGGGGGCAGTTCTTC. Amino acids: CASSLVSRGQFF. Full variable domain (rest looked up from reference TRBV7-9 and TRBJ2-1): DTGVSQNPRHKITKRGQNVTFRCDPISEHNRLYWYRQTLGQGPEFLTYFQNEAQLEKSRLLSDRFSAERPKGSFSTLEIQRTEQGDSAMYLCASSLVSRGQFFGPGTRLTVL.

The chain is built from TRBV10-3 and TRBJ2-7, with TRBD1 matching 9 bases. V shed 6 bases, J shed 6 bases, and the junction held 15 bases outside the gene matches. The CDR3 is 16 amino acids. Germline V gene data show CDR1 as ENHRY and CDR2 as SYGVKD. CDR3: CAIRVGGQGTLGEQYF. The CDR3 nucleotides are TGTGCCATCAGGGTCGGGGGACAGGGCACCCTCGGCGAGCAGTACTTC.

J is TRBJ1-2 and V is TRBV19, with 8 positions matching TRBD1. Looked up from germline, CDR1 is LNHDA and CDR2 is SQIVND (reference sequence). The CDR3 length is 14 residues. Trimming took 4 bases from V and 7 from J; bases not matched to a gene: 8. Here the CDR3 reads CASSTLQGEGGYTF. In DNA, the CDR3 is TGTGCCAGTAGTACTCTACAGGGGGAGGGTGGCTACACCTTC. The full variable domain, in which reference TRBV19 and TRBJ1-2 provide the parts outside the CDR3, is DGGITQSPKYLFRKEGQNVTLSCEQNLNHDAMYWYRQDPGQGLRLIYYSQIVNDFQKGDIAEGYSVSREKKESFPLTVTSAQKNPTAFYLCASSTLQGEGGYTFGSGTRLTVV.

The chain combines TRBV11-1 with TRBJ2-6; D is ambiguous. Trimming left V 7 bases short and J 0 bases short, with 4 bases between. The germline V gene has CDR1 SGHAT and CDR2 FQDESV (reference sequence). This CDR3 spans 13 amino acids. Here the CDR3 reads CASTFSGANVLTF. The CDR3 DNA reads TGTGCCAGCACATTCTCTGGGGCCAACGTCCTGACTTTC. The full variable domain, completed using reference TRBV11-1 and TRBJ2-6, is EAEVAQSPRYKITEKSQAVAFWCDPISGHATLYWYRQILGQGPELLVQFQDESVVDDSQLPKDRFSAERLKGVDSTLKIQPAELGDSAMYLCASTFSGANVLTFGAGSRLTVL.

CDR3 in amino acids: CASSLTAGGYNEQFF. In DNA, the CDR3 is TGTGCCAGCAGCTTAACAGCGGGGGGGTACAATGAGCAGTTCTTC. The chain joins TRBV7-9 to TRBJ2-1, with 10 bases identical to TRBD2. Trimming at V came to 2 bases and at J to 4 bases, leaving 2 bases not matched to a gene. This CDR3 is 15 amino acids long. CDR1 and CDR2 from the germline V gene are SEHNR and FQNEAQ (reference sequence). Using reference TRBV7-9 and TRBJ2-1 for the parts outside the CDR3, the full variable domain is DTGVSQNPRHKITKRGQNVTFRCDPISEHNRLYWYRQTLGQGPEFLTYFQNEAQLEKSRLLSDRFSAERPKGSFSTLEIQRTEQGDSAMYLCASSLTAGGYNEQFFGPGTRLTVL.

This sequence joins TRBV2 and TRBJ2-5, with 14 nucleotides matching TRBD2. V lost 8 bases and J lost 5; bases outside the gene matches: 7. Germline CDR1 SNHLY, CDR2 FYNNEI. The CDR3 is made up of 15 amino acids. Written as DNA, the CDR3 is TGTGCCAGCGCTGGACTAGCGGGGGGTCAGGAGACCCAGTACTTC. Protein: CASAGLAGGQETQYF.

The chain joins TRBV7-2 to TRBJ2-3, with a weak D call TRBD2 (5 bases). The CDR3 totals 15 residues. The ends were cut back, 1 base at V and 0 bases at J, with 8 bases in the middle. Germline V gene data show CDR1 as SGHTA and CDR2 as FQGNSA. The CDR3 sequence is CASSLVSGSTDTQYF. The CDR3 nucleotides read TGTGCCAGCAGCTTAGTCAGCGGAAGCACAGATACGCAGTATTTT.

The rearrangement uses TRBV27 and TRBJ2-1; 12 nucleotides match TRBD2. J gave up 10 bases and V 2 bases, and 6 bases lay outside the gene matches. CDR3 length equals 15 residues. Germline-derived CDR1 and CDR2 are MNHEY and SMNVEV (reference sequence). The CDR3 reads CASSLLAGGYQEQFF. DNA for the CDR3: TGTGCCAGCAGTTTACTAGCGGGAGGGTATCAAGAGCAGTTCTTC.

The V call is TRBV7-9, the J call TRBJ1-6; TRBD1 matches 10 bases. Trimming took 5 bases from V and 8 from J; bases not matched to a gene: 6. The CDR3 consists of 15 residues. Germline CDR1 SEHNR, CDR2 FQNEAQ (reference sequence). The CDR3 protein is CASSPPDRGYSPLHF. CDR3 coding DNA: TGTGCCAGCAGCCCCCCGGACAGGGGGTATTCACCCCTCCACTTT.

The sample holds one count of this clone. The V call is TRBV9, the J call TRBJ2-1; possibly TRBD1 for D (5 bases). The ends were cut back, 0 bases at V and 3 bases at J, with 10 bases in the middle. In germline, CDR1 is SGDLS, CDR2 YYNGEE. This CDR3 spans 15 amino acids. As DNA, the CDR3 is TGTGCCAGCAGCGTAGAGGGTGACAGCTACAATGAGCAGTTCTTC. Translating it yields CASSVEGDSYNEQFF.

V usage is TRBV30 and J usage is TRBJ2-1; D might be TRBD2 (5 bases). Trimming shortened V by 4 bases and J by 3 bases, and 16 bases separated the two germline ends. Germline assignment: CDR1 GTSNPN and CDR2 SVGIG (reference sequence). The CDR3 consists of 15 residues. The CDR3 nucleotides read TGTGCCTGGAAAGTTGGAGCGGACTTCTACAATGAGCAGTTCTTC. This sequence encodes CAWKVGADFYNEQFF.

The chain employs TRBV5-6 and TRBJ2-2, with D tentatively TRBD1 (6 bases). The CDR3 length is 17 residues. Per the germline V gene, CDR1 is SGHDT and CDR2 is YYEEEE. V dropped 4 bases and J dropped 7 bases, with 23 bases sitting between them. CDR3 DNA: TGTGCCAGCAGCCCAGGCAAGGGGGTTTCGGTTGTCGGGGAGCTGTTTTTT. It codes for CASSPGKGVSVVGELFF.

The gene calls are TRBV5-1 and TRBJ2-5, with D unclear. Trimming pared 2 bases from V and 5 bases from J, leaving 4 bases between. Germline V gene sequence: CDR1 SGHRS, CDR2 YFSETQ. There are 11 residues in the CDR3. Written as DNA, the CDR3 is TGCGCCAGCAGCTTCCGGGAGACCCAGTACTTC. Protein product: CASSFRETQYF.

This clone was seen a single time. The J gene is TRBJ2-7, the V gene TRBV12-3 or TRBV12-4; D uncertain. The CDR3 runs to 12 residues. V was shortened by 6 bases and J by 0 bases, with 6 bases between the two germline ends. The CDR3 DNA follows: TGTGCCAGCAGCCAGGTCTCCTACGAGCAGTACTTC. This sequence encodes CASSQVSYEQYF.

The chain is built from TRBV5-6 and TRBJ1-5, with 7 bases aligning to TRBD1. From germline, CDR1 is SGHDT and CDR2 YYEEEE. This CDR3 has 14 residues. V dropped 0 bases and J dropped 5; count of bases not matched to a gene: 2. CDR3 protein: CASSLGQGDQPQHF. In DNA form, the CDR3 reads TGTGCCAGCAGCTTGGGACAGGGTGATCAGCCCCAGCATTTT.

V usage is TRBV27 and J usage is TRBJ1-5; D might be TRBD1 (5 bases). The CDR3 spans 13 residues. Trimming removed 6 bases at V and 4 bases at J, with 10 bases between. In germline, CDR1 is MNHEY, CDR2 SMNVEV (reference sequence). The CDR3 protein is CASSRQTNQPQHF. The CDR3 bases are TGTGCCAGCAGCCGACAGACTAATCAGCCCCAGCATTTT.

This chain uses TRBV7-2 with TRBJ1-2; tentative D call: TRBD1 (5 bases). The V gene lost 2 bases and the J gene lost 4 bases, with 8 bases spanning the gap. The CDR3 consists of 13 residues. Germline V lookup: CDR1 SGHTA, CDR2 FQGNSA. The chain's CDR3 is CASSLQGTYGYTF. Written as DNA, the CDR3 is TGTGCCAGCAGCTTACAGGGAACCTATGGCTACACCTTC.

The V call is TRBV11-3, the J call TRBJ2-1, with 9 bases matching TRBD1. CDR3 length: 14 residues. The trim removed 4 bases at V and 8 bases at J, leaving 6 bases unmatched. The germline V gene has CDR1 SGHNT and CDR2 YENEEA. CDR3 residues: CASSSRTGADEQFF. The CDR3, as DNA: TGTGCCAGCAGCTCAAGGACAGGGGCGGATGAGCAGTTCTTC.